In this sample, the clone carrying this T cell receptor beta chain turned up many times. The CDR3 is 13 residues long. The germline gives CDR1 MNHEY, CDR2 SMNVEV (reference sequence). Trimming took 5 bases from V and 7 from J, leaving 13 bases between them. These data are taken from a study of T-cell reconstitution after alpha-beta-depleted transplantation in children. A TCRbeta library incorporating unique molecular identifiers was prepared. TCRdb passed the PCR reads through MiXCR, listing each CDR3 protein once. The repertoire holds 200,000 to 300,000 distinct CDR3 sequences, with about 12% as singletons.

The clonotype was recovered from a human donor who donated a stem cell graft to a child with acute lymphoblastic leukemia. The J gene is TRBJ2-3, the V gene TRBV27; D is perhaps TRBD2 (6 bases). The specimen was PBMCs from the stem cell graft donor, collected from the stem cell graft. The CDR3 nucleotides are TGTGCCAGCAGTCCTACACGGACTAATACGCAGTATTTT. This encodes CASSPTRTNTQYF.